Listed below are T cell receptor beta chains from one sample, sequenced in a study of early stage breast cancer tumors. Some clones are missing from TCRdb's copy, which holds only in-frame ones; the method was immunoSEQ multiplex PCR. The sample has tens of thousands of clones, 70% to 85% seen once; the top ten hold 3% to 4.5%. The sample comprised blood. These receptors were obtained from a person between 55 and 70 years old with breast cancer. CDR3s include the opening cysteine and the closing phenylalanine or tryptophan. A D gene is named only where the DNA matches it firmly. A row's size may be missing; if present it is once, few, many or a size class.

size,V,J,D,CDR3,DNA
few,TRBV6-4,TRBJ2-6,-,CASSERASGANVLTF,TGTGCCAGCAGTGAAAGGGCCTCTGGGGCCAACGTCCTGACTTTC
-,TRBV19,TRBJ1-5,TRBD1,CASSIISTGGNQPQHF,TGTGCCAGTAGTATAATCTCGACAGGGGGCAATCAGCCCCAGCATTTT
few,TRBV7-9,TRBJ1-5,-,CASSSWGSNQPQHF,TGTGCCAGCAGCTCCTGGGGTAGCAATCAGCCCCAGCATTTT
-,TRBV5-4,TRBJ2-7,TRBD2,CASSPSGTSGLYEQYF,TGTGCCAGCAGCCCCTCCGGGACTAGCGGGCTTTACGAGCAGTACTTC
-,TRBV21-1,TRBJ1-5,-,CASSGRQGFNQPQHF,TGTGCCAGCAGCGGCCGACAGGGGTTTAATCAGCCCCAGCATTTT
-,TRBV6-5,TRBJ2-7,-,CASSYSHEQYF,TGTGCCAGCAGCTATAGCCACGAGCAGTACTTC
-,TRBV29-1,TRBJ2-3,TRBD2,CSVSTSGGADTQYF,TGCAGCGTTTCGACTAGCGGGGGGGCTGATACGCAGTATTTT
-,TRBV6-6,TRBJ1-5,TRBD1,CASWTGLMATQPQHF,TGTGCCAGTTGGACAGGGCTCATGGCGACTCAGCCCCAGCATTTT
-,TRBV5-1,TRBJ2-2,-,CASRAQVGTGELFF,TGCGCCAGCAGAGCCCAGGTTGGCACCGGGGAGCTGTTTTTT
-,TRBV19,TRBJ1-5,-,CASGRWRGDQPQHF,TGTGCCAGTGGGAGGTGGAGAGGGGATCAGCCCCAGCATTTT
-,TRBV5-6,TRBJ1-5,-,CASSRGVDQPQHF,TGTGCCAGCAGCCGGGGGGTGGATCAGCCCCAGCATTTT
-,TRBV4-2,TRBJ2-1,TRBD2,CASSQIGLADHNEQFF,TGTGCCAGCAGCCAGATAGGACTAGCGGACCACAATGAGCAGTTCTTC
-,TRBV19,TRBJ2-1,TRBD2,CASSGSSSYNEQFF,TGTGCCAGCAGCGGGAGCAGCTCCTACAATGAGCAGTTCTTC
-,TRBV6-1,TRBJ1-2,-,CASQYGAGYTF,TGTGCCAGCCAATACGGCGCTGGCTACACCTTC